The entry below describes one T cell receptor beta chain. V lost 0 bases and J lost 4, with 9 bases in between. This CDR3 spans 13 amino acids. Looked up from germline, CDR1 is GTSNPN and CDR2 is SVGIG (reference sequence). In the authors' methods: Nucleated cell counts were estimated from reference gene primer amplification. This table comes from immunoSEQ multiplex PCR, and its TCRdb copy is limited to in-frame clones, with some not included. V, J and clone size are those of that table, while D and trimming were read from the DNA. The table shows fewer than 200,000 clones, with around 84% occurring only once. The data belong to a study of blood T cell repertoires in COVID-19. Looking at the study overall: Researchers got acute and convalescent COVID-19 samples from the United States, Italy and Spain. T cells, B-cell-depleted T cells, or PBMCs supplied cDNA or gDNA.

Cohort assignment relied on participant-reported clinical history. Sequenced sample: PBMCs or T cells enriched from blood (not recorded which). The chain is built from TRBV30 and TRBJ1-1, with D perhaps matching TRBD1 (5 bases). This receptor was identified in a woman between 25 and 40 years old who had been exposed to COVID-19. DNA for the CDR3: TGTGCCTGGAGTGTATGGGGGGGCACTGAAGCTTTCTTT. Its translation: CAWSVWGGTEAFF.